These 9 T cell receptor beta chains were sequenced from one sample in a study of patients and donors after allogeneic stem cell transplantation. One entry per CDR3 protein results from TCRdb running MiXCR on the RT-PCR reads. Among about a million distinct CDR3 sequences listed, about a sixth were seen once. The sample comprised blood, either unsorted or a sorted T cell fraction (not recorded which). These receptors were taken from a human donor who was either an allogeneic HSCT recipient or a stem cell or donor lymphocyte infusion donor (not recorded which). It is not recorded whose cells these are; they may come from a transplant donor.

This clonotype was recorded a few times. This sequence joins TRBV6-6 and TRBJ2-7, with unresolved D. V lost 8 bases and J lost 7, with 15 bases in between. Per germline, CDR1 MNHNY and CDR2 SVGAGI (reference sequence). This CDR3 has 12 amino acids. The CDR3 reads CASDPGGKEQYF. For the CDR3, the DNA is TGTGCCAGCGACCCAGGTGGTAAGGAGCAGTACTTC.

This chain joins TRBV4-3 and TRBJ1-2; TRBD1 matches 8 bases. The V segment lost 0 bases and the J segment 2 bases; nucleotides outside the gene matches: 2. The germline gives CDR1 LGHNA, CDR2 YSLEER. CDR3 length equals 15 residues. This chain's CDR3 is CASSQERTGNYGYTF. The CDR3 DNA sequence: TGCGCCAGCAGCCAAGAGAGGACAGGGAACTATGGCTACACCTTC.

This clonotype was found a few times. CDR3 nucleotide sequence: TGTGCCAGCCCCAAGGGGGACAGGGGAGGAAAACTGTTTTTT. Protein product: CASPKGDRGGKLFF. This chain connects TRBV2 to TRBJ1-4; 10 bases fit TRBD1. Germline CDR1 SNHLY, CDR2 FYNNEI. CDR3 size: 14 residues. The V gene end was trimmed by 8 bases and the J gene end by 10 bases; junction bases not matched to a gene: 10.

V and J are TRBV25-1 and TRBJ1-3; a possible D gene is TRBD1 (5 bases). V was trimmed by 4 bases and J by 4 bases, leaving 20 bases between them. Germline V gene data show CDR1 as MGHDK and CDR2 as SYGVNS. This CDR3 spans 17 amino acids. CDR3 residues: CASSAGGIGIEGNTIYF. CDR3 nucleotides: TGTGCCAGCAGTGCCGGGGGGATCGGGATTGAAGGAAACACCATATATTTT.

This clonotype was observed a handful of times. The chain uses TRBV12-3 or TRBV12-4 and TRBJ2-3; a weak D match, TRBD2 (5 bases). There are 15 residues in the CDR3. Trimming stripped 3 bases from V and 2 bases from J, with 12 bases between. The chain's CDR3 is CASSLGDYPTDTQYF. CDR3 coding DNA: TGTGCCAGCAGTTTGGGTGACTACCCCACAGATACGCAGTATTTT.

DNA for the CDR3: TGTGCCAGCAGTTACGAAGGGCGGAAGGGTCCCGGCTACACCTTC. Translation gives CASSYEGRKGPGYTF. The chain uses TRBV6-5 and TRBJ1-2; D call uncertain. The germline V and J ends were trimmed by 2 bases and 8 bases, with 18 bases remaining between them. The CDR3 runs 15 residues. Germline V gene lookup returns CDR1 MNHEY and CDR2 SVGAGI.

This sequence joins TRBV7-2 and TRBJ2-7; D may be TRBD2 (6 bases). The CDR3 totals 15 residues. The germline CDR1 and CDR2 sequences are SGHTA and FQGNSA. Trimming stripped 3 bases from V and 5 bases from J, with 17 bases between. The CDR3 sequence: CASSFYAGPLDEQYF. CDR3 DNA sequence: TGTGCCAGCAGCTTTTACGCGGGGCCATTGGACGAGCAGTACTTC. The complete variable domain, with remaining parts taken from reference TRBV7-2 and TRBJ2-7, reads GAGVSQSPSNKVTEKGKDVELRCDPISGHTALYWYRQSLGQGLEFLIYFQGNSAPDKSGLPSDRFSAERTGGSVSTLTIQRTQQEDSAVYLCASSFYAGPLDEQYFGPGTRLTVT.

The chain links TRBV10-3 to TRBJ2-2, with 10 bases fitting TRBD1. Germline values: CDR1 ENHRY, CDR2 SYGVKD. The CDR3 covers 15 residues. Trimming cost V 6 bases and J 5 bases; bases outside gene matches: 6. Here the CDR3 reads CAISRTGGGTGELFF. In DNA, the CDR3 is TGTGCCATCAGCCGGACAGGGGGAGGTACCGGGGAGCTGTTTTTT.

This clonotype was seen only a few times. The rearrangement links TRBV5-1 to TRBJ1-3; D is unclear. Germline CDR1 is SGHRS and CDR2 is YFSETQ. The V gene lost 4 bases and the J gene lost 8 bases, with 16 bases spanning the gap. The CDR3 spans 14 residues. CDR3 protein: CASSVEWNGDTIYF. The CDR3 bases are TGCGCCAGCAGCGTCGAATGGAATGGGGACACCATATATTTT.